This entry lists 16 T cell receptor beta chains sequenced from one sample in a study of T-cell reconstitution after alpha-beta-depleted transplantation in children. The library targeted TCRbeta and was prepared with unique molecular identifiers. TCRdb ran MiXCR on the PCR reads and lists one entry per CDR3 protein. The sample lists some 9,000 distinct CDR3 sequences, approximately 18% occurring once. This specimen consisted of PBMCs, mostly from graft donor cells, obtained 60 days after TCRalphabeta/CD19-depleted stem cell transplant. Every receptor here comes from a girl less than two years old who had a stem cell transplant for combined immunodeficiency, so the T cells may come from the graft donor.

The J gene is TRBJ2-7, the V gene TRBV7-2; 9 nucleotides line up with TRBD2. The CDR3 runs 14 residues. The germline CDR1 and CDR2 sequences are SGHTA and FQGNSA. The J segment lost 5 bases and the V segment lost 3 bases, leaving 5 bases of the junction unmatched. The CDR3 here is CASSFLAGGDEQYF. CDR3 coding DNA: TGTGCCAGCAGCTTTCTTGCGGGAGGGGACGAGCAGTACTTC.

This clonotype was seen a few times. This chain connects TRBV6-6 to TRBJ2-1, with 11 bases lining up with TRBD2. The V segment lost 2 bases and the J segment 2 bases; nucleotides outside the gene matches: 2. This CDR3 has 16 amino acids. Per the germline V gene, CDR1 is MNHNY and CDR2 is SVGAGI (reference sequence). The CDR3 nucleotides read TGTGCCAGCAGTTACCCTAGCGGGAGGACCTACAATGAGCAGTTCTTC. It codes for CASSYPSGRTYNEQFF.

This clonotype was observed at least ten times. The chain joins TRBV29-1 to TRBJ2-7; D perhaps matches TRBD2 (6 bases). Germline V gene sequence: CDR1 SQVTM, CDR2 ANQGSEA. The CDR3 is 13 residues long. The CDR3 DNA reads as TGCAACGTGACGAGCGGGTTTAGGTCCGAGCAGTACTTC. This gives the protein CNVTSGFRSEQYF.

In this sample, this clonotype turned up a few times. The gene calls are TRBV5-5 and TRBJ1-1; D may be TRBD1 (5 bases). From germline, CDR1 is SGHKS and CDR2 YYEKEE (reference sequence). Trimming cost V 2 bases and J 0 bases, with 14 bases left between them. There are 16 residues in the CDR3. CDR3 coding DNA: TGTGCCAGCAGCTTTGTAGCGGGACCGCTGAACACTGAAGCTTTCTTT. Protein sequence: CASSFVAGPLNTEAFF.

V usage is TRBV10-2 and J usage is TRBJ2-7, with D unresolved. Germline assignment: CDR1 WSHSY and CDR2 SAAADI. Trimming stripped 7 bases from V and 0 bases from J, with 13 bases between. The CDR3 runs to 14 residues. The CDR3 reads CASTEAGISYEQYF. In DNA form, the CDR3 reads TGCGCCAGCACCGAGGCAGGTATCTCCTACGAGCAGTACTTC.

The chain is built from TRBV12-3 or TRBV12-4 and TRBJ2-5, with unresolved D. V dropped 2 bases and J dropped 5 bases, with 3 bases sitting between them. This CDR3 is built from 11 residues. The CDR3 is CASSLRETQYF. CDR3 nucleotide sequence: TGTGCCAGCAGTTTAAGGGAGACCCAGTACTTC.

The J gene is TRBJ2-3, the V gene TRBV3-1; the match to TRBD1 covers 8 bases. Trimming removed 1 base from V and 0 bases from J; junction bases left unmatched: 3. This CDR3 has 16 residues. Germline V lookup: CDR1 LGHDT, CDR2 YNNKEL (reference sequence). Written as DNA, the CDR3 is TGTGCCAGCAGCCAAGGCCAGGGGGCCAGCACAGATACGCAGTATTTT. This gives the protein CASSQGQGASTDTQYF.

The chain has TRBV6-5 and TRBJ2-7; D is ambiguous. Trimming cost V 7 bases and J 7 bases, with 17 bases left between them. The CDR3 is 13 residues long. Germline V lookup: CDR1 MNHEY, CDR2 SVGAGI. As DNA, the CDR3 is TGTGCCAGCACGGATCAAAGGGATGGGGAGCAGTACTTC. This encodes CASTDQRDGEQYF.

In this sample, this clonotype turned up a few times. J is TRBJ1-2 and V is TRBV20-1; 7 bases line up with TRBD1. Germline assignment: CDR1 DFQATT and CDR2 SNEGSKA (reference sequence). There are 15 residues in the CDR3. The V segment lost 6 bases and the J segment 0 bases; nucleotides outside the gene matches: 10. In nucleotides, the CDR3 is TGCAGTGCCGGACAGGTTCTACTCGCTAACTATGGCTACACCTTC. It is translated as CSAGQVLLANYGYTF.

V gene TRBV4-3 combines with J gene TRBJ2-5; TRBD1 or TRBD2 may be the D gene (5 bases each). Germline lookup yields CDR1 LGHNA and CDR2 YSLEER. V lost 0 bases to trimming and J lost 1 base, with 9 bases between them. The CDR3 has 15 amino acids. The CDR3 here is CASSQDGTVQETQYF. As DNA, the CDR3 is TGCGCCAGCAGCCAAGACGGGACCGTCCAAGAGACCCAGTACTTC.

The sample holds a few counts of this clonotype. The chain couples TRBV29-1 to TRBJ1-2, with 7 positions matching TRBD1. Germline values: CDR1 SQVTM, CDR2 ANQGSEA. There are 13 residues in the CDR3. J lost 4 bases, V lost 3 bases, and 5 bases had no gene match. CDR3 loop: CSVERGRSYGYTF. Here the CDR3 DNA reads TGCAGCGTTGAGAGGGGGCGCAGCTATGGCTACACCTTC.

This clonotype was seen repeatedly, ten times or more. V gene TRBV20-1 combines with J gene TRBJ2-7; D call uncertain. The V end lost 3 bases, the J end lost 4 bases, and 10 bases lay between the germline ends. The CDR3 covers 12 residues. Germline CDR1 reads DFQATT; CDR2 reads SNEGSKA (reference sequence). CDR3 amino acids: CSASPDPYEQYF. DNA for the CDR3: TGCAGTGCTAGTCCAGACCCTTACGAGCAGTACTTC.

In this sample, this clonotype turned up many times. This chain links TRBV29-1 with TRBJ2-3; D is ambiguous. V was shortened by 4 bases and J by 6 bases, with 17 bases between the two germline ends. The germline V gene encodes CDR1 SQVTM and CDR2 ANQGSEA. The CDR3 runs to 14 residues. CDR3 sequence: CSVGLFAVGDTQYF. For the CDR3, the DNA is TGCAGCGTTGGTCTTTTCGCAGTCGGTGATACGCAGTATTTT.

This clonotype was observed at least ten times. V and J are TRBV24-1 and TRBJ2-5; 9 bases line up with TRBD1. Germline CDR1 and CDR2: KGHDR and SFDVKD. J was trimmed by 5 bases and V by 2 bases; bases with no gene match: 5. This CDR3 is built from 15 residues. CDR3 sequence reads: CATSDSDRGGETQYF. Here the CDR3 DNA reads TGTGCCACCAGTGATTCCGACAGGGGGGGGGAGACCCAGTACTTC.

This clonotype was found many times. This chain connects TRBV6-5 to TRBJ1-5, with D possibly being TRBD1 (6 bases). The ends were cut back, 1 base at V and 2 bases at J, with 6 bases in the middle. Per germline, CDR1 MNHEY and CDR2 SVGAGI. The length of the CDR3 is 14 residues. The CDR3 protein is CASSYYRGNQPQHF. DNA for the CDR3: TGTGCCAGCAGTTACTACAGGGGCAATCAGCCCCAGCATTTT.

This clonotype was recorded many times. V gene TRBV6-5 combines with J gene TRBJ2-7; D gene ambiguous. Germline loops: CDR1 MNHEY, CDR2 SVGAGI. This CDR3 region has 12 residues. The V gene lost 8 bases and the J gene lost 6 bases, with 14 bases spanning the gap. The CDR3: CASGRYWGEQYF. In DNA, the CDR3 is TGTGCCAGCGGACGTTACTGGGGCGAGCAGTACTTC.